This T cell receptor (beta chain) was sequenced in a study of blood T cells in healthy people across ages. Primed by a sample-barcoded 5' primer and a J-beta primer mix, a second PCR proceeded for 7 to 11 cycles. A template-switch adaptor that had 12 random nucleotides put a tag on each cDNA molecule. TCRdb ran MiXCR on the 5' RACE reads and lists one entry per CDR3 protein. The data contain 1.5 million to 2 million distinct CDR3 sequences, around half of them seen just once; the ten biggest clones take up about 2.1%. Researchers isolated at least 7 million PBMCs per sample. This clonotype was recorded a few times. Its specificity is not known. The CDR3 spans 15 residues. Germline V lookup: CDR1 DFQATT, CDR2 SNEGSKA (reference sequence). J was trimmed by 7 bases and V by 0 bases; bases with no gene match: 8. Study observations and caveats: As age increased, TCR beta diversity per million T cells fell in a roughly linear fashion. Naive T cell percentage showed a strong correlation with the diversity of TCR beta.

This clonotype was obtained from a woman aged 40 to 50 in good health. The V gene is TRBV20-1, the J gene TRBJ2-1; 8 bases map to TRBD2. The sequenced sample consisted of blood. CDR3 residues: CSARDQAGVWNEQFF. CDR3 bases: TGCAGTGCTAGAGATCAAGCGGGGGTCTGGAATGAGCAGTTCTTC.